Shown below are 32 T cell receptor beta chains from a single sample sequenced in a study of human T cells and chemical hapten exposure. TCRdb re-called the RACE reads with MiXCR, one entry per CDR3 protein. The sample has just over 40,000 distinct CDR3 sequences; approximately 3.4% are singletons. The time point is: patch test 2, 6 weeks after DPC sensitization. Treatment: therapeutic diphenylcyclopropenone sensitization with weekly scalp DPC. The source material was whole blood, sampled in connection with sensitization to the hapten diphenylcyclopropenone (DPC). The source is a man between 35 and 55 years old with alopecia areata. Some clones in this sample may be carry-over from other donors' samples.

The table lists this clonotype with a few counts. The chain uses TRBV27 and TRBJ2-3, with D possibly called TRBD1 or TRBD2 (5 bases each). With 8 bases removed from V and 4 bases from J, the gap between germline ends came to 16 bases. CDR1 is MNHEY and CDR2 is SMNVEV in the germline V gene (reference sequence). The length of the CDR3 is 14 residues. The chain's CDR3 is CASRSLEGSDTQYF. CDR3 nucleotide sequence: TGTGCCAGCCGTTCCCTCGAGGGGTCAGATACGCAGTATTTT.

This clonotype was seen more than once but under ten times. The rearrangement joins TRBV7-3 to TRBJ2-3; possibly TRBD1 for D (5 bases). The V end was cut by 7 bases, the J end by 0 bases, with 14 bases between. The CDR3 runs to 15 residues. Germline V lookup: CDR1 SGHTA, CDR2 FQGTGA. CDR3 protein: CASKLDITSTDTQYF. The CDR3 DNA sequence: TGTGCCAGCAAATTGGACATTACTAGCACAGATACGCAGTATTTT. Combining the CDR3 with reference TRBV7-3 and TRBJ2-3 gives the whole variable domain GAGVSQTPSNKVTEKGKYVELRCDPISGHTALYWYRQSLGQGPEFLIYFQGTGAADDSGLPNDRFFAVRPEGSVSTLKIQRTERGDSAVYLCASKLDITSTDTQYFGPGTRLTVL.

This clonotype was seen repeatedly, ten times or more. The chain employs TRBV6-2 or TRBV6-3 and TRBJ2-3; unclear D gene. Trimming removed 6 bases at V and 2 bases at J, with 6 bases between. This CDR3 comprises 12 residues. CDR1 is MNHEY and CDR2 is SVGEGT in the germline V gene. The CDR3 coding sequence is TGTGCCAGCAGCGACTTCACAGATACGCAGTATTTT. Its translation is CASSDFTDTQYF.

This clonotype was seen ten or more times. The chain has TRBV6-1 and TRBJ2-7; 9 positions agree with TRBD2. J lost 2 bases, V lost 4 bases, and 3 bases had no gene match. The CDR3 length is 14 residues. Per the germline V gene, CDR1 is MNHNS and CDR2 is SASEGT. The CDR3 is CASSGSGSPYEQYF. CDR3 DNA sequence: TGTGCCAGCAGTGGTAGCGGGAGTCCCTACGAGCAGTACTTC.

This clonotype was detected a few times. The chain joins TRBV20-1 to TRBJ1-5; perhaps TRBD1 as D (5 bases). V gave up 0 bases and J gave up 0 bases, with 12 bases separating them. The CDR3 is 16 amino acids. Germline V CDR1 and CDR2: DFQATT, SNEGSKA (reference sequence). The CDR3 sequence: CSARDRVRGSNQPQHF. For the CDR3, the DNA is TGCAGTGCTAGAGACAGGGTAAGGGGTAGCAATCAGCCCCAGCATTTT.

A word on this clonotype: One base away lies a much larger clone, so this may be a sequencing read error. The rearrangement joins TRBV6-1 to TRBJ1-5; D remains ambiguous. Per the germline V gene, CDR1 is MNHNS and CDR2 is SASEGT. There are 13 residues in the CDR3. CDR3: CPSSEVGGQPQHF. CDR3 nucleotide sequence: TGTCCCAGCAGTGAAGTGGGCGGTCAGCCCCAGCATTTT.

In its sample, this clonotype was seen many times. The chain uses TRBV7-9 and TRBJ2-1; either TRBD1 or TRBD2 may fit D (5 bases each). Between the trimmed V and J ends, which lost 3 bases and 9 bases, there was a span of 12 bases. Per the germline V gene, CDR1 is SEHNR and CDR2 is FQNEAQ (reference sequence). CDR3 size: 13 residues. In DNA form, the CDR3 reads TGTGCCAGCAGCTTTGGGGGTAAAGGTGAGCAGTTCTTC. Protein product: CASSFGGKGEQFF.

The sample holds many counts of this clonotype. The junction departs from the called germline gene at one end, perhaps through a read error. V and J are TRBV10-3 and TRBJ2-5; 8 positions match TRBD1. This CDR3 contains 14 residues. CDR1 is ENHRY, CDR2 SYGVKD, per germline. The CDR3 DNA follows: TGTGCCACCAGTCACGGACAGGGAAGGGAGACCCAGTACTTC. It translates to CATSHGQGRETQYF.

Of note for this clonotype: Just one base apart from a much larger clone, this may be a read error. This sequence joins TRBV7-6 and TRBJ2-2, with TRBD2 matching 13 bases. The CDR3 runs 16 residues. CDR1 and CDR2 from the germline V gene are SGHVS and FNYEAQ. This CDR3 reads CASSSSTSGRSGGLFF. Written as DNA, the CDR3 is TGTGCCAGCAGCTCCTCGACTAGCGGGAGGTCCGGGGGGCTGTTTTTT. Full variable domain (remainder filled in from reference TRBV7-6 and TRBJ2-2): GAGVSQSPRYKVTKRGQDVALRCDPISGHVSLYWYRQALGQGPEFLTYFNYEAQQDKSGLPNDRFSAERPEGSISTLTIQRTEQRDSAMYRCASSSSTSGRSGGLFFGEGSRLTVL.

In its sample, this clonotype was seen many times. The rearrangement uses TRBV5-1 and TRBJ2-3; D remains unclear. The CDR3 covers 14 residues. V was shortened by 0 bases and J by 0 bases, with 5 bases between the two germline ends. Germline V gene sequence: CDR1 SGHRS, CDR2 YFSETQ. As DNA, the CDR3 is TGCGCCAGCAGCTTGGATGGTAGCACAGATACGCAGTATTTT. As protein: CASSLDGSTDTQYF.

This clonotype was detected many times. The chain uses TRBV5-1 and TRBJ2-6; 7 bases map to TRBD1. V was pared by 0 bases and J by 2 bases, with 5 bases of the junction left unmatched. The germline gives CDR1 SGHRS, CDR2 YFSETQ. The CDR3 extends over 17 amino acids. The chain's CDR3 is CASSLDPTGAGANVLTF. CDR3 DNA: TGCGCCAGCAGCTTGGACCCTACAGGGGCTGGGGCCAACGTCCTGACTTTC.

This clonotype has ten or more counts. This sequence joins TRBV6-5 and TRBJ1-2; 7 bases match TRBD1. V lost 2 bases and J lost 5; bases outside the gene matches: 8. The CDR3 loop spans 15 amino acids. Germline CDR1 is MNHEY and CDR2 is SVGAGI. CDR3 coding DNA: TGTGCCAGCAGTTACAGAGGGGGCGCCCGATATGGCTACACCTTC. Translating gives CASSYRGGARYGYTF.

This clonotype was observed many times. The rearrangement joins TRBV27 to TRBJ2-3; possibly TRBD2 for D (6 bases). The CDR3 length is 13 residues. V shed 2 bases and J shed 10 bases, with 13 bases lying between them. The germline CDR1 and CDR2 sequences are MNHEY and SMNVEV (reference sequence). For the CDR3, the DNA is TGTGCCAGCAGTTTACCGGGAGCAGGCGCGCAGTATTTT. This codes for CASSLPGAGAQYF.

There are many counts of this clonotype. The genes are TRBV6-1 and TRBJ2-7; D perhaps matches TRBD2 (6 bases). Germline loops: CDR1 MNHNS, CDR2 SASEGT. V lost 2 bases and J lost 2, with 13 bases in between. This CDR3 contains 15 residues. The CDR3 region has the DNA TGTGCCAGCAGTGAATCCGGGACGGGAGCCTACGAGCAGTACTTC. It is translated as CASSESGTGAYEQYF.

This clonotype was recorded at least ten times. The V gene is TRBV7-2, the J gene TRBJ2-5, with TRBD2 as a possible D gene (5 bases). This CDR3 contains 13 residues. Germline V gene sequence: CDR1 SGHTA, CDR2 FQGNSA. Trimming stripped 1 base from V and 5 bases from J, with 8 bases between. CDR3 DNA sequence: TGTGCCAGCAGCTTAGGAGGGTTCGAGACCCAGTACTTC. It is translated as CASSLGGFETQYF. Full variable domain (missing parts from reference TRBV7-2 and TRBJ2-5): GAGVSQSPSNKVTEKGKDVELRCDPISGHTALYWYRQSLGQGLEFLIYFQGNSAPDKSGLPSDRFSAERTGGSVSTLTIQRTQQEDSAVYLCASSLGGFETQYFGPGTRLLVL.

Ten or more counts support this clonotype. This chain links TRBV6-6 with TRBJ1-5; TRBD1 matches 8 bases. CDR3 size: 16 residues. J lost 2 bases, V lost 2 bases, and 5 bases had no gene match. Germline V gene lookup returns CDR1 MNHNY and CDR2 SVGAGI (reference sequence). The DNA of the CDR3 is TGTGCCAGCAGTTACCACGGACAGGGTGGCAATCAGCCCCAGCATTTT. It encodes CASSYHGQGGNQPQHF.

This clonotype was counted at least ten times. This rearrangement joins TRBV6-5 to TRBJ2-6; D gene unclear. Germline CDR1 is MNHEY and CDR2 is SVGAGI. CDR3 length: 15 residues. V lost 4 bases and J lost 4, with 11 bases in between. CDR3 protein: CASSSEGQGANVLTF. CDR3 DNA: TGTGCCAGCAGTTCCGAAGGGCAAGGGGCCAACGTCCTGACTTTC.

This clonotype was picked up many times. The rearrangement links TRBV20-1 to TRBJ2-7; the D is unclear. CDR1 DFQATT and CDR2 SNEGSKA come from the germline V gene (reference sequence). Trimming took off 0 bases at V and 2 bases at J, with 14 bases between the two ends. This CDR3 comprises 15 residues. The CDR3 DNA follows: TGCAGTGCTAGAGATCGAATCTTGTCGACCTACGAGCAGTACTTC. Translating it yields CSARDRILSTYEQYF.

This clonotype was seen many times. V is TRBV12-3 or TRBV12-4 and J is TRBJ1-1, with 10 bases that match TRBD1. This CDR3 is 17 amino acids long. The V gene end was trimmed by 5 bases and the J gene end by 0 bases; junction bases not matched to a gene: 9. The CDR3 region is CASSPQGQGIMNTEAFF. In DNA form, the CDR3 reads TGTGCCAGCAGTCCCCAGGGACAGGGGATCATGAACACTGAAGCTTTCTTT.

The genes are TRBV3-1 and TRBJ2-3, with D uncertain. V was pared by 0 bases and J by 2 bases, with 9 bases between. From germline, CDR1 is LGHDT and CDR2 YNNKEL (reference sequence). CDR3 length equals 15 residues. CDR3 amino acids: CASSQDSALTDTQYF. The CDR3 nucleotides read TGTGCCAGCAGCCAAGACTCAGCCCTCACAGATACGCAGTATTTT.

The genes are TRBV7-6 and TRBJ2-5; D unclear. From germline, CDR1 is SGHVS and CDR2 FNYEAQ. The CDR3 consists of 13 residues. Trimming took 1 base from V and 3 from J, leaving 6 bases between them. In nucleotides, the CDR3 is TGTGCCAGCAGCTTAGGTTTGGAAGAGACCCAGTACTTC. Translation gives CASSLGLEETQYF.

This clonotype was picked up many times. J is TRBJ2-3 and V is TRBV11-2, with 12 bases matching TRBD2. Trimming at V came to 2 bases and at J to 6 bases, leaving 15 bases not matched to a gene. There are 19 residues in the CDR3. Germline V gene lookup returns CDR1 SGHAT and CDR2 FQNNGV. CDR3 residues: CASSLQLAGGLGFSDTQYF. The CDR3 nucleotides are TGTGCCAGCAGCTTACAACTAGCGGGAGGCCTTGGGTTCTCCGATACGCAGTATTTT.

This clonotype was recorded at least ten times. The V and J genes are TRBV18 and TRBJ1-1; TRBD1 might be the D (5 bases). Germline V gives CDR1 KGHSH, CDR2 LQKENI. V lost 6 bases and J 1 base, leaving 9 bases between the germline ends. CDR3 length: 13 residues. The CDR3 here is CASSPGQNTEAFF. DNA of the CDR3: TGTGCCAGCTCCCCCGGACAGAACACTGAAGCTTTCTTT.

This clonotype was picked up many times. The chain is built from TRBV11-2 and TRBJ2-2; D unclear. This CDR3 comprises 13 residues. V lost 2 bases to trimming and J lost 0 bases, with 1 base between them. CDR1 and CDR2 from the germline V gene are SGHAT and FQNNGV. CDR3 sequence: CASSLTNTGELFF. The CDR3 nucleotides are TGTGCCAGCAGCTTAACGAACACCGGGGAGCTGTTTTTT.

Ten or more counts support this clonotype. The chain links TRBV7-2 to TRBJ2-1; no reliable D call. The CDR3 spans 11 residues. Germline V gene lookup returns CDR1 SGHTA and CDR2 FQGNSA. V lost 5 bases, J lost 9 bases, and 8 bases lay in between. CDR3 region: CASSPYGEQFF. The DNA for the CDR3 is TGTGCCAGCAGCCCCTATGGTGAGCAGTTCTTC.

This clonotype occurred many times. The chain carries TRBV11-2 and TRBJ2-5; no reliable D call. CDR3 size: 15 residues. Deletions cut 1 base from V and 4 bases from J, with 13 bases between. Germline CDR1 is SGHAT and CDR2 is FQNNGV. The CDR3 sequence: CASSLGGGSAETQYF. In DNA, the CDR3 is TGTGCCAGCAGCTTAGGGGGTGGATCCGCAGAGACCCAGTACTTC.

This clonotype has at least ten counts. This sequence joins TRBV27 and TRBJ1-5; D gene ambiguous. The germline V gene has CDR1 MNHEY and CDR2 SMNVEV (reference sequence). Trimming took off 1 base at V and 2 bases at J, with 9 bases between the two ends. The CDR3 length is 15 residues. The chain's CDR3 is CASSLWGNGNQPQHF. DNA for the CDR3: TGTGCCAGCAGTTTATGGGGAAACGGCAATCAGCCCCAGCATTTT.

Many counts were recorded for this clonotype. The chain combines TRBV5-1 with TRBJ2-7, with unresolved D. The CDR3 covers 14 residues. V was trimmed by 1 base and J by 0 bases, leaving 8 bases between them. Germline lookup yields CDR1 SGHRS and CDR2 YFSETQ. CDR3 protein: CASSLFGSSYEQYF. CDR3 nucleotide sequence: TGCGCCAGCAGCTTGTTTGGCAGCTCCTACGAGCAGTACTTC.

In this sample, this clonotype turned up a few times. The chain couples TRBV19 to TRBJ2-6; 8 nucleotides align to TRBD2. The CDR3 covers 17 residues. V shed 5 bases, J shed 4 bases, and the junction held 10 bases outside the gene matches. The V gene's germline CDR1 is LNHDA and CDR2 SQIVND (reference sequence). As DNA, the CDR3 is TGTGCCAGTAGTCAGAGCGGGAGATTGAAAGGGGCCAACGTCCTGACTTTC. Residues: CASSQSGRLKGANVLTF. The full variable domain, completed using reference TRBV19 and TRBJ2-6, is DGGITQSPKYLFRKEGQNVTLSCEQNLNHDAMYWYRQDPGQGLRLIYYSQIVNDFQKGDIAEGYSVSREKKESFPLTVTSAQKNPTAFYLCASSQSGRLKGANVLTFGAGSRLTVL.

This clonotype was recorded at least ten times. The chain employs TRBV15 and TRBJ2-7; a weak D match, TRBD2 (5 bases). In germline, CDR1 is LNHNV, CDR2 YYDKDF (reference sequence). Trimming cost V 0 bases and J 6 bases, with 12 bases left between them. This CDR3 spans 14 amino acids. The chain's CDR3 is CATSREGAYPEQYF. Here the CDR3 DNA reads TGTGCCACCAGCAGAGAGGGAGCCTACCCCGAGCAGTACTTC.

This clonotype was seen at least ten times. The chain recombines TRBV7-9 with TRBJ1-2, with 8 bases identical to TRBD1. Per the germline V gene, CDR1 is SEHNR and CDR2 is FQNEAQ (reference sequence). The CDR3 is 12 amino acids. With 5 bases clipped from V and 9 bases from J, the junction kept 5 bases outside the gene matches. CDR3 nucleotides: TGTGCCAGCAGCCCCGACAGGGGAAGCTACACCTTC. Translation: CASSPDRGSYTF.

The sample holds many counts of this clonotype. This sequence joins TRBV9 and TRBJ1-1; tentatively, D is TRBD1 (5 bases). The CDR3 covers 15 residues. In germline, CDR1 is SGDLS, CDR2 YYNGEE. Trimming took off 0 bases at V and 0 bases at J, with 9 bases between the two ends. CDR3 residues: CASSVDGALNTEAFF. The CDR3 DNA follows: TGTGCCAGCAGCGTAGATGGGGCGTTGAACACTGAAGCTTTCTTT.